Shown below are 2 T cell receptor beta chains from a single sample sequenced in a study of blood T cells in healthy people across ages. A second PCR, run for roughly 7 to 12 cycles, used a sample-barcoded 5' primer plus a J-beta primer mix. MiXCR, applied by TCRdb to the 5' RACE reads, yields one record per CDR3 protein. The table includes under 1 million distinct CDR3 sequences, 40% to 50% detected once. Material: blood. The receptor source for this set is a man aged 55 to 70 in good health.

The chain recombines TRBV5-4 with TRBJ1-2; D might be TRBD1 (5 bases). Germline V gene sequence: CDR1 SGHNT, CDR2 YYREEE (reference sequence). This CDR3 spans 15 amino acids. Trimming cost V 4 bases and J 2 bases, with 15 bases left between them. The CDR3 sequence is CASSPGEGWNYGYTF. The CDR3 DNA reads as TGTGCCAGCAGCCCCGGGGAGGGGTGGAACTATGGCTACACCTTC.

This chain connects TRBV28 to TRBJ2-7, with D possibly being TRBD1 (6 bases). The V end was cut by 7 bases, the J end by 3 bases, with 13 bases between. The germline CDR1 and CDR2 sequences are MDHEN and SYDVKM. This CDR3 has 13 amino acids. The CDR3, as DNA: TGTGCCAGCAAAGGTCAGGGGCGCTACGAGCAGTACTTC. This sequence encodes CASKGQGRYEQYF.